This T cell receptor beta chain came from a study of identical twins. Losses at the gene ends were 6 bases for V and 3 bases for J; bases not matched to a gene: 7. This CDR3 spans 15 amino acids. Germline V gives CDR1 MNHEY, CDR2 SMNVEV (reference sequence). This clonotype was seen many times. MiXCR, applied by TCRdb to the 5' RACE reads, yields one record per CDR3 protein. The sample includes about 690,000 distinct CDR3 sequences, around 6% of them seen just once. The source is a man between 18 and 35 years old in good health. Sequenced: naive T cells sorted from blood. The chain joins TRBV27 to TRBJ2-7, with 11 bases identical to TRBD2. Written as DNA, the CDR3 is TGTGCCAGCAGCTCCTCAACTAGCGGGAGCTACGAGCAGTACTTC. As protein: CASSSSTSGSYEQYF.